Below, 19 T cell receptor beta chains from the same sample are listed, as sequenced in a study of read filtering for tumor transcriptome and immune sequencing. Molecular barcoded adaptors covering alpha/delta and beta/gamma chains were used on approximately 440 ng RNA. TCRdb re-called the reads through MiXCR, storing one row per CDR3 protein. Here the sample spans about 460 distinct CDR3 sequences, around 84% being singletons. Sequencing was carried out using a population of CD138-negative cells sorted from bone marrow. Receptors originate from a donor at least 40 years old with multiple myeloma. This table probably holds off-target reads from a library built for another chain.

This sequence joins TRBV28 and TRBJ2-1; TRBD1 matches 9 bases. Trimming cost V 2 bases and J 6 bases; bases outside gene matches: 5. Germline assignment: CDR1 MDHEN and CDR2 SYDVKM. The CDR3 is made up of 15 amino acids. The DNA of the CDR3 is TGTGCCAGCAGTTTAGAGGACAGGGGACGCAATGAGCAGTTCTTC. Amino acid sequence: CASSLEDRGRNEQFF.

This clonotype was seen more than once but under ten times. The CDR3 reads CASSLQGRGSNTEAFF. The CDR3 DNA follows: TGTGCCAGCAGCCTACAGGGCCGCGGGTCCAACACTGAAGCTTTCTTT. V and J are TRBV5-4 and TRBJ1-1; a weak D match, TRBD1 (6 bases). V lost 4 bases to trimming and J lost 2 bases, with 18 bases between them. The CDR3 extends over 16 amino acids. Germline V gives CDR1 SGHNT, CDR2 YYREEE (reference sequence).

This clonotype was detected a few times. The chain has TRBV27 and TRBJ2-7; weak D call: TRBD1 (5 bases). CDR3 length: 14 amino acids. Trimming removed 4 bases at V and 0 bases at J, with 10 bases between. Germline V gene data show CDR1 as MNHEY and CDR2 as SMNVEV (reference sequence). The CDR3 coding sequence is TGTGCCAGCAGTTCAGGGCAGGCCTCCTACGAGCAGTACTTC. Protein product: CASSSGQASYEQYF.

J is TRBJ1-1 and V is TRBV12-3 or TRBV12-4; the D gene is possibly TRBD1 (5 bases). The V gene lost 5 bases and the J gene lost 7 bases, with 17 bases spanning the gap. The CDR3 is 14 amino acids. The CDR3 DNA is TGTGCCAGCAGTCGCGCCCCAGGGTCCGTTGAAGCTTTCTTT. This gives the protein CASSRAPGSVEAFF.

The rearrangement uses TRBV12-3 or TRBV12-4 and TRBJ1-1; D not resolved. The V gene lost 5 bases and the J gene lost 5 bases, with 9 bases spanning the gap. The length of the CDR3 is 12 residues. CDR3 sequence (DNA): TGTGCCAGCAGTCGGATGGGGACTGAAGCTTTCTTT. This gives the protein CASSRMGTEAFF.

The V gene is TRBV30, the J gene TRBJ2-7; the D gene is possibly TRBD1 (6 bases). From germline, CDR1 is GTSNPN and CDR2 SVGIG (reference sequence). This CDR3 spans 13 amino acids. Trimming shortened V by 5 bases and J by 0 bases, and 11 bases separated the two germline ends. The CDR3 nucleotides read TGTGCCTGGGGTACAGGGAGCTCCTACGAGCAGTACTTC. This codes for CAWGTGSSYEQYF.

J is TRBJ2-1 and V is TRBV19; 9 bases agree with TRBD2. V was pared by 4 bases and J by 9 bases, with 13 bases of the junction left unmatched. The germline V gene has CDR1 LNHDA and CDR2 SQIVND (reference sequence). This CDR3 has 16 residues. CDR3 loop: CASSTGLAPNGGEQFF. CDR3 coding DNA: TGTGCCAGTAGTACTGGACTAGCGCCCAATGGGGGTGAGCAGTTCTTC.

This rearrangement joins TRBV20-1 to TRBJ1-1; perhaps TRBD1 as D (5 bases). V lost 3 bases, J lost 6 bases, and 14 bases lay in between. The CDR3 contains 13 residues. Germline V gene sequence: CDR1 DFQATT, CDR2 SNEGSKA (reference sequence). The CDR3 loop is CSARWGRRAEAFF. The DNA for the CDR3 is TGCAGTGCTAGGTGGGGCAGAAGGGCTGAAGCTTTCTTT.

The chain links TRBV2 to TRBJ2-3, with D possibly matching TRBD2 (5 bases). CDR1 is SNHLY, CDR2 FYNNEI, per germline. The CDR3 totals 14 residues. V lost 5 bases to trimming and J lost 3 bases, with 12 bases between them. The CDR3 DNA is TGTGCCAGCAGTTCCGAGGGAGCGACAGATACGCAGTATTTT. This gives the protein CASSSEGATDTQYF.

This rearrangement joins TRBV9 to TRBJ1-1, with 8 bases fitting TRBD1. This CDR3 has 15 amino acids. After removal of 3 bases from V and 0 bases from J, the junction contained 4 bases not matched to a gene. Germline V gene lookup returns CDR1 SGDLS and CDR2 YYNGEE. This CDR3 is CASSAGTGLNTEAFF. As DNA, the CDR3 is TGTGCCAGCAGCGCGGGGACAGGCCTGAACACTGAAGCTTTCTTT. Based on the CDR3 plus reference TRBV9 and TRBJ1-1, the full variable domain is DSGVTQTPKHLITATGQRVTLRCSPRSGDLSVYWYQQSLDQGLQFLIQYYNGEERAKGNILERFSAQQFPDLHSELNLSSLELGDSALYFCASSAGTGLNTEAFFGQGTRLTVV.

CDR3 bases: TGTGCCAGCAGCTCAAGAGGGGGGGCTAGCGGGGGGCCCTCCTACAATGAGCAGTTCTTC. Encoded protein: CASSSRGGASGGPSYNEQFF. The gene calls are TRBV7-9 and TRBJ2-1, with 11 bases lining up with TRBD2. This CDR3 is 20 amino acids long. Unmatched junction bases numbered 14, after V lost 4 bases and J lost 0 bases. Per germline, CDR1 SEHNR and CDR2 FQNEAQ (reference sequence). Using reference TRBV7-9 and TRBJ2-1 for the parts outside the CDR3, the full variable domain is DTGVSQNPRHKITKRGQNVTFRCDPISEHNRLYWYRQTLGQGPEFLTYFQNEAQLEKSRLLSDRFSAERPKGSFSTLEIQRTEQGDSAMYLCASSSRGGASGGPSYNEQFFGPGTRLTVL.

The J gene is TRBJ2-3, the V gene TRBV24-1; tentative D call: TRBD2 (5 bases). This CDR3 has 14 amino acids. The V and J ends lost 3 bases and 5 bases respectively, with 11 bases between them. Germline CDR1 reads KGHDR; CDR2 reads SFDVKD. The CDR3 DNA reads TGTGCCACCAGTGATCCTGGACGGGGAGATACGCAGTATTTT. Translated, it gives CATSDPGRGDTQYF.

The chain has TRBV2 and TRBJ1-1; D might be TRBD1 (5 bases). CDR1 and CDR2 (germline): SNHLY, FYNNEI. With 2 bases removed from V and 6 bases from J, the gap between germline ends came to 10 bases. The CDR3 runs to 13 residues. The CDR3 bases are TGTGCCAGCAGTGAACACGGGGGACCTGAAGCTTTCTTT. Protein sequence: CASSEHGGPEAFF.

The V and J genes are TRBV9 and TRBJ2-5; D remains ambiguous. V lost 0 bases and J 5 bases, leaving 14 bases between the germline ends. Germline V gene sequence: CDR1 SGDLS, CDR2 YYNGEE. The CDR3 spans 15 residues. CDR3 loop: CASSVALRVGETQYF. Here the CDR3 DNA reads TGTGCCAGCAGCGTAGCCCTCCGTGTCGGCGAGACCCAGTACTTC.

In its sample, this clonotype was seen a few times. Because the CDR3 is missing its conserved closing phenylalanine or tryptophan, this is likely a read error. The chain employs TRBV29-1 and TRBJ2-1; D is tentatively TRBD1 or TRBD2 (6 bases each). Germline lookup yields CDR1 SQVTM and CDR2 ANQGSEA. The CDR3 loop spans 14 amino acids. Trimming removed 7 bases from V and 0 bases from J, with 13 bases in between. CDR3 protein: CSAPRDNSYNEQFL. CDR3 nucleotide sequence: TGCAGCGCGCCGCGGGACAACTCCTACAATGAGCAGTTCCTC.

V gene TRBV30 combines with J gene TRBJ2-5, with TRBD2 identical over 7 bases. CDR1 and CDR2 (germline): GTSNPN, SVGIG (reference sequence). Trimming cost V 3 bases and J 0 bases; bases outside gene matches: 4. CDR3 size: 14 residues. CDR3 region: CAWSGGLYQETQYF. CDR3 in DNA: TGTGCCTGGAGCGGGGGGTTGTACCAAGAGACCCAGTACTTC. The full variable domain, with the rest looked up from reference TRBV30 and TRBJ2-5, is SQTIHQWPATLVQPVGSPLSLECTVEGTSNPNLYWYRQAAGRGLQLLFYSVGIGQISSEVPQNLSASRPQDRQFILSSKKLLLSDSGFYLCAWSGGLYQETQYFGPGTRLLVL.

The V gene is TRBV20-1, the J gene TRBJ2-1; maybe TRBD2 (6 bases). CDR1 DFQATT and CDR2 SNEGSKA come from the germline V gene (reference sequence). This CDR3 is 14 amino acids long. V was trimmed by 5 bases and J by 5 bases, leaving 16 bases between them. For the CDR3, the DNA is TGCAGTGCTCCCGAGGATAGCGGTGACAATGAGCAGTTCTTC. It translates to CSAPEDSGDNEQFF.

The J gene is TRBJ1-1, the V gene TRBV7-2; 7 positions agree with TRBD1. The V gene's germline CDR1 is SGHTA and CDR2 FQGNSA. The trim removed 1 base at V and 9 bases at J, leaving 5 bases unmatched. The CDR3 covers 13 residues. This CDR3 is CASSLGTGSKAFF. Here the CDR3 DNA reads TGTGCCAGCAGCTTAGGGACAGGCTCTAAAGCTTTCTTT.

The genes are TRBV20-1 and TRBJ2-1, with 8 bases identical to TRBD2. The germline CDR1 and CDR2 sequences are DFQATT and SNEGSKA (reference sequence). The CDR3 has 16 amino acids. Unmatched junction bases numbered 12, after V lost 4 bases and J lost 4 bases. CDR3 nucleotides: TGCAGTGCTAAAAGCCTAGCGGGTCCATTATACAATGAGCAGTTCTTC. Translating gives CSAKSLAGPLYNEQFF.